The 7 T cell receptor beta chains reported below all come from one sample, sequenced in a study of blood T cell repertoires in COVID-19. Only in-frame clones appear in the TCRdb table, and some are missing; sequencing was by immunoSEQ multiplex PCR. This sample has about 150,000 clones, with approximately 91% found just once. Source material: peripheral blood. These receptors were collected from a woman in her sixties or seventies with acute or convalescent COVID-19.

The chain employs TRBV15 and TRBJ1-5; a possible D gene is TRBD1 (6 bases). Trimming took off 0 bases at V and 2 bases at J, with 8 bases between the two ends. Per germline, CDR1 LNHNV and CDR2 YYDKDF (reference sequence). The CDR3 consists of 15 residues. The CDR3 DNA reads as TGTGCCACCAGCAGAGATGCAGGGGGCAATCAGCCCCAGCATTTT. Protein sequence: CATSRDAGGNQPQHF.

V and J are TRBV14 and TRBJ2-7, with 9 nucleotides matching TRBD2. Looked up from germline, CDR1 is SGHDN and CDR2 is FVKESK. V lost 4 bases, J lost 2 bases, and 6 bases stayed unmatched. The CDR3 has 15 amino acids. CDR3 bases: TGTGCCAGCAGCCCCGCTAGCGGGGCCACCTACGAGCAGTACTTC. It translates to CASSPASGATYEQYF.

This chain links TRBV19 with TRBJ2-3, with D perhaps matching TRBD1 (5 bases). V was clipped by 4 bases and J by 3 bases, with 14 bases between them. The CDR3 runs 15 residues. Germline V CDR1 and CDR2: LNHDA, SQIVND (reference sequence). The DNA for the CDR3 is TGTGCCAGTAGTACCCAGGGCTTGCGAACAGATACGCAGTATTTT. It codes for CASSTQGLRTDTQYF. Filled out from reference TRBV19 and TRBJ2-3, the complete variable domain reads DGGITQSPKYLFRKEGQNVTLSCEQNLNHDAMYWYRQDPGQGLRLIYYSQIVNDFQKGDIAEGYSVSREKKESFPLTVTSAQKNPTAFYLCASSTQGLRTDTQYFGPGTRLTVL.

The chain employs TRBV5-6 and TRBJ1-1; D is uncertain. This CDR3 spans 12 amino acids. V shed 4 bases and J shed 11 bases, with 15 bases lying between them. Germline assignment: CDR1 SGHDT and CDR2 YYEEEE. The CDR3 spells CASSLPEARAFF. CDR3 nucleotide sequence: TGTGCCAGCAGCCTCCCGGAAGCGAGGGCTTTCTTT.

Only a few counts were recorded for this clone. The junction and the germline gene differ at one end; a read error may be behind it. The chain is built from TRBV7-7 and TRBJ1-3, with TRBD1 identical over 9 bases. There are 15 residues in the CDR3. Germline loops: CDR1 SSHAT, CDR2 FNYEAQ (reference sequence). For the CDR3, the DNA is TGTGCTAGCAGCACGGGACAGGGCCCTGGAAACACCATATATTTT. Translation gives CASSTGQGPGNTIYF.

The chain recombines TRBV9 with TRBJ1-6, with D maybe TRBD1 (5 bases). From germline, CDR1 is SGDLS and CDR2 YYNGEE. The V end lost 4 bases, the J end lost 9 bases, and 14 bases lay between the germline ends. The CDR3 sequence is 14 residues long. The CDR3 DNA reads TGTGCCAGCAGCCCCCGTCAGGGAGGTTCACCCCTCCACTTT. Protein: CASSPRQGGSPLHF.

The chain is built from TRBV4-2 and TRBJ2-3; 15 bases line up with TRBD2. The CDR3 is made up of 18 amino acids. Germline CDR1 LGHNA, CDR2 YNFKEQ. Trimming removed 3 bases from V and 0 bases from J; junction bases left unmatched: 4. The CDR3 region is CASSQGLAGGSSTDTQYF. Here the CDR3 DNA reads TGTGCCAGCAGCCAGGGACTAGCGGGGGGTTCTAGCACAGATACGCAGTATTTT.